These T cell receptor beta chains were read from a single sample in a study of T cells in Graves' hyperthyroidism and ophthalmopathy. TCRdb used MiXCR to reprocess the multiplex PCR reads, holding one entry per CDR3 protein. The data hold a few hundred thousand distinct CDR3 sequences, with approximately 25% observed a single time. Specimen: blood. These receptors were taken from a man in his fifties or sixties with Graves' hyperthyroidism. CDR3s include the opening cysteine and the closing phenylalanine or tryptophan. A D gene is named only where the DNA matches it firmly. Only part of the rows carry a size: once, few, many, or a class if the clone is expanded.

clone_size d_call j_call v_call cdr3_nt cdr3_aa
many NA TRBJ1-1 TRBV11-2 TGTGCCAGCAGCTTCGGGGGTTTCACTGAAGCTTTCTTT CASSFGGFTEAFF
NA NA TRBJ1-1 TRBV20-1 TGCAGTGCCCGGAGTTCCACTGAAGCTTTCTTT CSARSSTEAFF
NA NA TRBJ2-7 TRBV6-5 TGTGCCAGCAGTTACTCAGGGCGGGGTCCCTCCTACGAGCAGTACTTC CASSYSGRGPSYEQYF
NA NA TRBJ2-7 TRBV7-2 TGTGCCAGCAGCTTAGACGGGACAAACCTTCGCGTGCAGTACTTC CASSLDGTNLRVQYF
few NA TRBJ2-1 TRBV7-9 TGTGCCAGCAGCGCTCCAGGACTACCCTACAATGAGCAGTTCTTC CASSAPGLPYNEQFF
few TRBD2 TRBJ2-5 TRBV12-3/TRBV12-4 TGTGCCAGCAGTTTCGAGACTAGCGGGAGTTGGGAGACCCAGTACTTC CASSFETSGSWETQYF
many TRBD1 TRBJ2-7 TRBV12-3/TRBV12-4 TGTGCCAGCAGGGGGACAGGGGGATTTTTCAACGAGCAGTACTTC CASRGTGGFFNEQYF
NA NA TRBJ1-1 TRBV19 TGTGCCAGTAGTATGGGCAGGGGCCACACTGAAGCTTTCTTT CASSMGRGHTEAFF
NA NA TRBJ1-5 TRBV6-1 TGTGCCAGCAGTACTGCTCAGCCCCAGCATTTT CASSTAQPQHF
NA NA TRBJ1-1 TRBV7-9 TGTGCCAGCAGTTATGTTACAGTGAACACTGAAGCTTTCTTT CASSYVTVNTEAFF
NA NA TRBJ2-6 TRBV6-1 TGTGCCAGCCAAGGGTTGGAGACCTCTGGGGCCAACGTCCTGACTTTC CASQGLETSGANVLTF
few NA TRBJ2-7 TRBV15 TGTGCCACCAGCAGACCGGGACTCTCCTACGAGCAGTACTTC CATSRPGLSYEQYF
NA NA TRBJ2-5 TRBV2 TGTGCCAGCAGGATGATACAGGTCCAAGAGACCCAGTACTTC CASRMIQVQETQYF
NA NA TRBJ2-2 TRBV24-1 TGTGCCACCAGTGCCTCAAAGGCCACCGGGGAGCTGTTTTTT CATSASKATGELFF
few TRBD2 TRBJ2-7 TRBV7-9 TGTGCCAGCAGCACCGATGAGCGGGGGGAGCAGTACTTC CASSTDERGEQYF
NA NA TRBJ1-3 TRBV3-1 TGTGCCAGCAGCAACCGGGGCTACGCAGGGATCTCTGGAAACACCATATATTTT CASSNRGYAGISGNTIYF
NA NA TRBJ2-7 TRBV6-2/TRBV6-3 TGTGCCAGCAGTTACGTATCCGACGAGCAGTACTTC CASSYVSDEQYF
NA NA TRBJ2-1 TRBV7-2 TGTGCCAGCAGCTTTGGGTATTTGGGTCGTGGCAATGAGCAGTTCTTC CASSFGYLGRGNEQFF
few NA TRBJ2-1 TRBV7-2 TGTGCCAGCAGCTTAGACTCCTCTTTTGGGCATGAGCAGTTCTTC CASSLDSSFGHEQFF
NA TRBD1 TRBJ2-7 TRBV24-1 TGTGCCACCAGTGATTCCCGGACAGGGACACCCTACGAGCAGTACTTC CATSDSRTGTPYEQYF
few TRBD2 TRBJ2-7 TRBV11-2 TGTGCCAGCAGCTTAGGGTCTCGGGCTAGCGGGTACGAGCAGTACTTC CASSLGSRASGYEQYF
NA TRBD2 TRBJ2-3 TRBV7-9 TGTGCCAGCAGCTTAGATGTTAGCGGGAGCCCGCAGTATTTT CASSLDVSGSPQYF
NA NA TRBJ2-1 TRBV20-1 TGCAGTGTTTGGGGGGTCTTCCATGAGCAGTTCTTC CSVWGVFHEQFF
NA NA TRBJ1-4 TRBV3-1 TGTGCCAGCAGTTACACTCACCGATCGGAACTGTTTTTT CASSYTHRSELFF
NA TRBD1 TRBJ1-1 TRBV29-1 TGCAGCGTCCGGGACAGGGACCCTGAAGCTTTCTTT CSVRDRDPEAFF
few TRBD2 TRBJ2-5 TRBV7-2 TGTGCCAGCAGCTTGGCTGGAGTAGCGGGAGGTGGAGAGACCCAGTACTTC CASSLAGVAGGGETQYF
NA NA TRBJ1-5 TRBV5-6 TGTGCCAGCAGCCATGGGACGGACAATCAGCCCCAGCATTTT CASSHGTDNQPQHF
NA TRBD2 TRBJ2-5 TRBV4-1 TGCGCCAGCAGCCAAGTGACTAGCGGGAGATTCCAAGAGACCCAGTACTTC CASSQVTSGRFQETQYF
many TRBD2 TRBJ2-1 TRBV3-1 TGTGCCAGCAGCCAAGGGCTGACTAGCCTGAATGAGCAGTTCTTC CASSQGLTSLNEQFF
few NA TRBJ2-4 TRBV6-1 TGTGCCAGCAGTGAGGGGCCTTGGGGAGCCAAAAACATTCAGTACTTC CASSEGPWGAKNIQYF
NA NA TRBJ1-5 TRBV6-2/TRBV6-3 TGTGCCAGCAGTTACTCCCACGGAGATCAGCCCCAGCATTTT CASSYSHGDQPQHF
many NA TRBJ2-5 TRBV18 TGTGCCAGCTCAGAGCGATACCAAGGGGCCGGTGAGACCCAGTACTTC CASSERYQGAGETQYF
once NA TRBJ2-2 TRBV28 TGTGCCAGCAGTCAGACAGACACCGGGGAGCTGTTTTTT CASSQTDTGELFF
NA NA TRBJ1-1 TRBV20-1 TGCAGTGCTAGTCGGGGGAACACTGAAGCTTTCTTT CSASRGNTEAFF
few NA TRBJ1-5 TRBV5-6 TGTGCCAGCAGCTTACAGTCGAATCAGCCCCAGCATTTT CASSLQSNQPQHF
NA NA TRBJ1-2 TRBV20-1 TGCAGTGCCACGAGGGGGTCTTCCTATGGCTACACCTTC CSATRGSSYGYTF
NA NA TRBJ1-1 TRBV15 TGTGCCACCAGCAGAGAAGGTTACGGGGAAGCTTTCTTT CATSREGYGEAFF
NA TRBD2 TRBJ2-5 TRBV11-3 TGTGCCAGCAGCTTAGCCCAAGCGGGAGGCCCTTCCGGGGAGACCCAGTACTTC CASSLAQAGGPSGETQYF
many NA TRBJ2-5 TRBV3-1 TGTGCCAGCTCAACGTTTGTGGGAGAGACCCAGTACTTC CASSTFVGETQYF
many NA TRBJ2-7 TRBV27 TGTGCCAGCAGTTTCAGTTTGGCTTACGAGCAGTACTTC CASSFSLAYEQYF
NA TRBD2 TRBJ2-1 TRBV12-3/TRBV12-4 TGTGCCAGCACCCCGACCGCTAGCGGGAGTCATGAGCAGTTCTTC CASTPTASGSHEQFF
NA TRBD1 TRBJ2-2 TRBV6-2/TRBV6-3 TGTGCCAGCAAGCGTACAGGGGACACCGGGGAGCTGTTTTTT CASKRTGDTGELFF
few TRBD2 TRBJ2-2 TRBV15 TGTGCCACCAAGATCGGATCCCTCCCTTCTTTCCTGACTAGCGGGAACACCGGGGAGCTGTTTTTT CATKIGSLPSFLTSGNTGELFF